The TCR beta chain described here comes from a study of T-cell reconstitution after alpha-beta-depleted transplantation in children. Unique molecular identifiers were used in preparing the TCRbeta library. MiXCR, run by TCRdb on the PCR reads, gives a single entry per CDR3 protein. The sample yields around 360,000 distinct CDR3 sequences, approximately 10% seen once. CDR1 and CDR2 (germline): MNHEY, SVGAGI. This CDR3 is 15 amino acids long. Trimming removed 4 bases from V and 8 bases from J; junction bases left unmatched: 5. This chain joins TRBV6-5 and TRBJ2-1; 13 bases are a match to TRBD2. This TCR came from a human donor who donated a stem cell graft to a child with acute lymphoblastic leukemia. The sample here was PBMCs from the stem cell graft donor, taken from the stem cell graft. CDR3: CASSSLGLAGDEQFF. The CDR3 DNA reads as TGTGCCAGCAGTTCTCTCGGACTAGCGGGAGATGAGCAGTTCTTC.